This TCR beta chain is drawn from a study of long-term antiretroviral therapy in people with HIV. Study observations and caveats: Pre-ART expanded clones dominated the repertoire at every time point. An increase in diversity followed ART, yet levels stayed below transplant donor controls.

This clone was detected once. Its antigen is still unknown. The ends lost 0 bases at V and 3 bases at J; junction bases unmatched: 6. Germline V gives CDR1 SGHRS, CDR2 YFSETQ. The CDR3 covers 16 residues. This was the immunoSEQ v3.0 assay at survey level. Sequencing used immunoSEQ multiplex PCR; TCRdb keeps in-frame clones, though not all of them. The sample has about 25,000 clones, about 87% seen once. V is TRBV5-1 and J is TRBJ2-7, with 10 bases matching TRBD2. Sequenced here: unsorted PBMCs, sampled 1.8 years before starting antiretroviral therapy. This sequence originates from a man aged 50 to 59 with HIV. CDR3 sequence: CASSLASGRANYEQYF. CDR3 bases: TGCGCCAGCAGCTTGGCAAGCGGGAGGGCTAACTACGAGCAGTACTTC.